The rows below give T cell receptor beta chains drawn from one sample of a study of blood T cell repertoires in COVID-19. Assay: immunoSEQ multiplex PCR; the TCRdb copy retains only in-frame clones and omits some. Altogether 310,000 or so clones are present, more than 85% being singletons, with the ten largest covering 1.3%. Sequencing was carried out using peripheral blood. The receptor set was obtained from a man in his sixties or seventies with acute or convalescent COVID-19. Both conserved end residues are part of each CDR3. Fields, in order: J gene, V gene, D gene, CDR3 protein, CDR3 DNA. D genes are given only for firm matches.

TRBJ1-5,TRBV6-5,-,CASSLDQPQHF,TGTGCCAGCAGTTTAGATCAGCCCCAGCATTTT
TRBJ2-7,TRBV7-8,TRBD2,CASSASGRAYEQYF,TGTGCCAGCAGCGCTAGCGGGAGGGCTTACGAGCAGTACTTC
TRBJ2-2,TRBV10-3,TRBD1,CAISGQGARTGELFF,TGTGCCATCAGCGGACAGGGGGCGAGGACCGGGGAGCTGTTTTTT
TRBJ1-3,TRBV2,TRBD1,CASRTGTVSGNTIYF,TGTGCCAGCAGAACCGGGACAGTCTCTGGAAACACCATATATTTT
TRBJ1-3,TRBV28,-,CASSLSPLQGSGNTIYF,TGTGCCAGCAGTTTAAGCCCCCTCCAGGGCTCTGGAAACACCATATATTTT
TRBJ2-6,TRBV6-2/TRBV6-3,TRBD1,CASSSGQGKSGANVLTF,TGTGCCAGCAGTTCCGGACAGGGGAAATCTGGGGCCAACGTCCTGACTTTC
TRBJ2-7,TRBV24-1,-,CATSTGYNRFYEQYF,TGTGCCACCAGTACAGGGTATAATAGGTTTTACGAGCAGTACTTC
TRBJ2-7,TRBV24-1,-,CATSDPQNHSGEQYF,TGTGCCACCAGTGATCCCCAGAATCACAGCGGAGAGCAGTACTTC
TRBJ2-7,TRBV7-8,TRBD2,CASSLGLAGVEQYF,TGTGCCAGCAGCTTAGGACTAGCGGGAGTAGAGCAGTACTTC
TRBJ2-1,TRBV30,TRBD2,CAWSSGLAGGEQFF,TGTGCCTGGAGTTCAGGACTAGCGGGAGGGGAGCAGTTCTTC
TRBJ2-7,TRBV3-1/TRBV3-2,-,CASSQMVGPYEQYF,TGTGCCAGCAGCCAAATGGTGGGCCCCTACGAGCAGTACTTC
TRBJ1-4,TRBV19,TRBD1,CASSYLGQGIQVMFF,TGTGCCAGTAGCTACTTGGGACAGGGCATCCAGGTTATGTTTTTT
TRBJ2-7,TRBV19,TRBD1,CASSAYRGAYEQYF,TGTGCCAGTAGTGCCTACAGGGGTGCCTACGAGCAGTACTTC
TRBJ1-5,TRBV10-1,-,CARTQQEPNQPQHF,TGCGCCAGGACACAACAGGAGCCCAATCAGCCCCAGCATTTT
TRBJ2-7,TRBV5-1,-,CASSLEPRAPDDEQYF,TGCGCCAGCAGCTTGGAACCGAGGGCTCCAGACGACGAGCAGTACTTC
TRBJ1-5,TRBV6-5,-,CASSYSNGGNQPQHF,TGTGCCAGCAGTTACTCGAACGGGGGCAATCAGCCCCAGCATTTT
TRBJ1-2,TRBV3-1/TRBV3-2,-,CASSQTFSNYGYTF,TGTGCCAGCAGCCAGACATTTTCTAACTATGGCTACACCTTC
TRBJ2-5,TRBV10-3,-,CAISETQKTQYF,TGTGCCATCAGTGAGACCCAGAAGACCCAGTACTTC